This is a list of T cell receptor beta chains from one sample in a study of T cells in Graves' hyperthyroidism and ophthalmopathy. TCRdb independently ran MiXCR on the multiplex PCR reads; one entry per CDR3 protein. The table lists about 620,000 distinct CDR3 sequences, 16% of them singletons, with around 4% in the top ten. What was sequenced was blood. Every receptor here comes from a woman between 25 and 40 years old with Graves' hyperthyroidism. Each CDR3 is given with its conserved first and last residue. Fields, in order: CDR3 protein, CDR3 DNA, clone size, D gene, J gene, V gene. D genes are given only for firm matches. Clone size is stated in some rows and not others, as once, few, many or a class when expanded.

cdr3_aa: CASSPTYAVSGNTIYF
cdr3_nt: TGTGCCAGCAGCCCGACCTACGCCGTCTCTGGAAACACCATATATTTT
clone_size: few
d_call: .
j_call: TRBJ1-3
v_call: TRBV11-2

cdr3_aa: CASSLGLEVSYEQYF
cdr3_nt: TGTGCCAGCAGCTTAGGCTTGGAGGTATCCTACGAGCAGTACTTC
clone_size: many
d_call: .
j_call: TRBJ2-7
v_call: TRBV13

cdr3_aa: CSYNEQFF
cdr3_nt: TGTTCCTACAATGAGCAGTTCTTC
clone_size: once
d_call: .
j_call: TRBJ2-1
v_call: TRBV7-9

cdr3_aa: CASSNGHRPNEKLFF
cdr3_nt: TGCGCCAGCAGCAATGGACACAGGCCTAATGAAAAACTGTTTTTT
clone_size: .
d_call: .
j_call: TRBJ1-4
v_call: TRBV4-3

cdr3_aa: CASSSGPNQPQHF
cdr3_nt: TGTGCCAGCAGCTCGGGGCCCAATCAGCCCCAGCATTTT
clone_size: many
d_call: .
j_call: TRBJ1-5
v_call: TRBV7-2

cdr3_aa: CASSVIGGNNEQFF
cdr3_nt: TGTGCCAGCAGCGTAATAGGGGGAAACAATGAGCAGTTCTTC
clone_size: .
d_call: .
j_call: TRBJ2-1
v_call: TRBV9

cdr3_aa: CASSGKGVYEQYF
cdr3_nt: TGTGCCAGCAGTGGTAAGGGGGTCTACGAGCAGTACTTC
clone_size: .
d_call: .
j_call: TRBJ2-7
v_call: TRBV28

cdr3_aa: CAISDPGLAHSEQYF
cdr3_nt: TGTGCCATCAGTGACCCGGGACTAGCGCACAGCGAGCAGTACTTC
clone_size: few
d_call: TRBD2
j_call: TRBJ2-7
v_call: TRBV10-3

cdr3_aa: CASSQSWVHEQFF
cdr3_nt: TGTGCCAGCAGCCAATCTTGGGTCCATGAGCAGTTCTTC
clone_size: many
d_call: .
j_call: TRBJ2-1
v_call: TRBV3-1

cdr3_aa: CAITGTGGETQYF
cdr3_nt: TGTGCCATTACCGGGACAGGGGGAGAGACCCAGTACTTC
clone_size: few
d_call: TRBD1
j_call: TRBJ2-5
v_call: TRBV6-1

cdr3_aa: CASSLNLAGRKQETQYF
cdr3_nt: TGTGCCAGCAGCTTGAACCTAGCGGGACGAAAACAAGAGACCCAGTACTTC
clone_size: many
d_call: TRBD2
j_call: TRBJ2-5
v_call: TRBV5-5

cdr3_aa: CASSKTSGIYNEQFF
cdr3_nt: TGTGCCAGCAGTAAGACTAGCGGAATATACAATGAGCAGTTCTTC
clone_size: many
d_call: TRBD2
j_call: TRBJ2-1
v_call: TRBV12-3/TRBV12-4

cdr3_aa: CASSITGGNTIYF
cdr3_nt: TGTGCCAGTAGTATTACCGGCGGAAACACCATATATTTT
clone_size: .
d_call: .
j_call: TRBJ1-3
v_call: TRBV19

cdr3_aa: CASSYGQLYGYTF
cdr3_nt: TGTGCCAGCAGTTATGGGCAGCTATATGGCTACACCTTC
clone_size: .
d_call: .
j_call: TRBJ1-2
v_call: TRBV6-2/TRBV6-3

cdr3_aa: CANSSGTSGYNEQFF
cdr3_nt: TGTGCCAACAGCTCCGGGACTAGCGGATACAATGAGCAGTTCTTC
clone_size: .
d_call: TRBD2
j_call: TRBJ2-1
v_call: TRBV11-3

cdr3_aa: CASSQVQGAIYEQFF
cdr3_nt: TGCGCCAGCAGCCAAGTCCAGGGGGCGATCTATGAGCAGTTCTTC
clone_size: few
d_call: TRBD1
j_call: TRBJ2-1
v_call: TRBV4-3

cdr3_aa: CASSIPGTGAYEQYF
cdr3_nt: TGTGCCAGCAGCATCCCCGGGACAGGGGCTTACGAGCAGTACTTC
clone_size: many
d_call: TRBD1
j_call: TRBJ2-7
v_call: TRBV11-2

cdr3_aa: CASSVDRSTNQPQHF
cdr3_nt: TGTGCCAGCAGTGTAGACAGATCCACCAATCAGCCCCAGCATTTT
clone_size: .
d_call: .
j_call: TRBJ1-5
v_call: TRBV27

cdr3_aa: CASSQGFSNQPQHF
cdr3_nt: TGTGCCAGCAGCCAGGGTTTTAGCAATCAGCCCCAGCATTTT
clone_size: many
d_call: .
j_call: TRBJ1-5
v_call: TRBV2

cdr3_aa: CASSLGQGGLETQYF
cdr3_nt: TGTGCCAGCAGCTTGGGCCAGGGAGGTCTGGAGACCCAGTACTTC
clone_size: many
d_call: .
j_call: TRBJ2-5
v_call: TRBV5-8

cdr3_aa: CASSLEGPNSYNEQFF
cdr3_nt: TGCGCCAGCAGCTTGGAGGGGCCCAACTCCTACAATGAGCAGTTCTTC
clone_size: .
d_call: .
j_call: TRBJ2-1
v_call: TRBV5-1

cdr3_aa: CASSPRAGYQETQYF
cdr3_nt: TGTGCCAGCAGCCCTCGCGCCGGTTACCAAGAGACCCAGTACTTC
clone_size: many
d_call: .
j_call: TRBJ2-5
v_call: TRBV11-2

cdr3_aa: CASREIQGDYGYTF
cdr3_nt: TGTGCCAGCAGGGAGATACAGGGCGATTATGGCTACACCTTC
clone_size: few
d_call: .
j_call: TRBJ1-2
v_call: TRBV9

cdr3_aa: CASSSPAPEAFF
cdr3_nt: TGTGCCAGCAGTAGCCCTGCCCCTGAAGCTTTCTTT
clone_size: .
d_call: .
j_call: TRBJ1-1
v_call: TRBV6-5

cdr3_aa: CSGGQGYTEAFF
cdr3_nt: TGCAGCGGCGGACAGGGTTACACTGAAGCTTTCTTT
clone_size: many
d_call: TRBD1
j_call: TRBJ1-1
v_call: TRBV29-1

cdr3_aa: CASSQTRQQETQYF
cdr3_nt: TGTGCCAGCAGCCAGACCCGACAGCAAGAGACCCAGTACTTC
clone_size: many
d_call: .
j_call: TRBJ2-5
v_call: TRBV3-1

cdr3_aa: CASSFGWTSGKTGELFF
cdr3_nt: TGTGCCAGCAGCTTCGGATGGACTAGCGGGAAAACCGGGGAGCTGTTTTTT
clone_size: .
d_call: TRBD2
j_call: TRBJ2-2
v_call: TRBV5-5

cdr3_aa: CASVLAGARGEQFF
cdr3_nt: TGTGCCAGCGTATTAGCGGGAGCCAGGGGTGAGCAGTTCTTC
clone_size: many
d_call: TRBD2
j_call: TRBJ2-1
v_call: TRBV28

cdr3_aa: CASSSRGAGYNEQFF
cdr3_nt: TGTGCCAGCAGCTCGCGGGGGGCTGGGTACAATGAGCAGTTCTTC
clone_size: .
d_call: TRBD2
j_call: TRBJ2-1
v_call: TRBV28

cdr3_aa: CASMEGRSSYNEQFF
cdr3_nt: TGTGCCAGCATGGAGGGCCGTAGCTCCTACAATGAGCAGTTCTTC
clone_size: many
d_call: .
j_call: TRBJ2-1
v_call: TRBV6-2/TRBV6-3

cdr3_aa: CASSSALAGNIIIEQFF
cdr3_nt: TGTGCCAGCAGTTCCGCCCTAGCGGGAAATATCATTATTGAGCAGTTCTTC
clone_size: few
d_call: TRBD2
j_call: TRBJ2-1
v_call: TRBV28

cdr3_aa: CASSQGTVGDTQYF
cdr3_nt: TGCGCCAGCAGCCAGGGGACTGTGGGAGATACGCAGTATTTT
clone_size: few
d_call: .
j_call: TRBJ2-3
v_call: TRBV4-1

cdr3_aa: CASSRFVAYEQYF
cdr3_nt: TGCGCCAGCAGCCGGTTTGTGGCCTACGAGCAGTACTTC
clone_size: .
d_call: .
j_call: TRBJ2-7
v_call: TRBV5-1

cdr3_aa: CASSRTDEQYF
cdr3_nt: TGTGCCAGCAGTCGGACAGACGAGCAGTACTTC
clone_size: many
d_call: .
j_call: TRBJ2-7
v_call: TRBV6-2/TRBV6-3

cdr3_aa: CASIRSGNNEQFF
cdr3_nt: TGTGCCAGCATCAGGTCCGGGAACAATGAGCAGTTCTTC
clone_size: many
d_call: .
j_call: TRBJ2-1
v_call: TRBV3-1

cdr3_aa: CATSSRTLRRSNQPQHF
cdr3_nt: TGTGCCACCAGCAGCCGGACGTTAAGAAGATCAAATCAGCCCCAGCATTTT
clone_size: .
d_call: .
j_call: TRBJ1-5
v_call: TRBV15

cdr3_aa: CASSIGEGKTQYF
cdr3_nt: TGTGCCAGTAGTATAGGCGAGGGGAAGACCCAGTACTTC
clone_size: .
d_call: .
j_call: TRBJ2-5
v_call: TRBV19

cdr3_aa: CAISISGSRQKQYF
cdr3_nt: TGTGCCATCAGCATTTCGGGGTCAAGGCAAAAGCAGTACTTC
clone_size: .
d_call: .
j_call: TRBJ2-7
v_call: TRBV10-3

cdr3_aa: CASSLEGGALTEAFF
cdr3_nt: TGCGCCAGCAGCTTGGAGGGGGGGGCGCTCACTGAAGCTTTCTTT
clone_size: many
d_call: .
j_call: TRBJ1-1
v_call: TRBV5-1

cdr3_aa: CASSEPRGLVRRETQYF
cdr3_nt: TGTGCCAGCAGTGAACCCCGTGGACTCGTAAGAAGAGAGACCCAGTACTTC
clone_size: many
d_call: .
j_call: TRBJ2-5
v_call: TRBV28

cdr3_aa: CAIRGTSGNTGELFF
cdr3_nt: TGTGCCATCAGGGGGACTAGCGGAAACACCGGGGAGCTGTTTTTT
clone_size: few
d_call: TRBD2
j_call: TRBJ2-2
v_call: TRBV10-3

cdr3_aa: CATSESGRAPETQYF
cdr3_nt: TGTGCCACCAGTGAGAGCGGGAGGGCCCCGGAGACCCAGTACTTC
clone_size: .
d_call: TRBD2
j_call: TRBJ2-5
v_call: TRBV24-1

cdr3_aa: CASSPPTPGELFF
cdr3_nt: TGTGCCAGCTCACCACCTACCCCCGGGGAGCTGTTTTTT
clone_size: .
d_call: .
j_call: TRBJ2-2
v_call: TRBV18

cdr3_aa: CASSQDVGLAGDNEQFF
cdr3_nt: TGTGCCAGCAGCCAAGACGTGGGACTAGCGGGCGACAATGAGCAGTTCTTC
clone_size: .
d_call: TRBD2
j_call: TRBJ2-1
v_call: TRBV3-1

cdr3_aa: CASSLAHQFVGNIQYF
cdr3_nt: TGTGCCAGCAGCTTAGCACATCAGTTTGTGGGAAACATTCAGTACTTC
clone_size: many
d_call: .
j_call: TRBJ2-4
v_call: TRBV7-8

cdr3_aa: CASSYMTGGIDTQYF
cdr3_nt: TGCGCCAGCAGCTATATGACAGGGGGCATAGATACGCAGTATTTT
clone_size: .
d_call: TRBD1
j_call: TRBJ2-3
v_call: TRBV5-1

cdr3_aa: CASSFKGNAYEQYF
cdr3_nt: TGTGCCAGCAGTTTCAAGGGGAACGCCTACGAGCAGTACTTC
clone_size: many
d_call: .
j_call: TRBJ2-7
v_call: TRBV27

cdr3_aa: CASSSLGTGNNEQFF
cdr3_nt: TGTGCCAGCAGTTCCCTAGGGACAGGGAACAATGAGCAGTTCTTC
clone_size: .
d_call: TRBD1
j_call: TRBJ2-1
v_call: TRBV6-1

cdr3_aa: CASGGQGLSGANVLTF
cdr3_nt: TGTGCCAGCGGCGGACAGGGACTCTCTGGGGCCAACGTCCTGACTTTC
clone_size: few
d_call: TRBD1
j_call: TRBJ2-6
v_call: TRBV7-9

cdr3_aa: CSAITGLADYEQYF
cdr3_nt: TGCAGTGCTATTACAGGACTAGCAGATTACGAGCAGTACTTC
clone_size: few
d_call: TRBD2
j_call: TRBJ2-7
v_call: TRBV20-1